This passage covers 8 T cell receptor beta chains from one sample sequenced in a study of CD8 T cells in Susac syndrome. With random hexamers, reverse transcription was performed on about 0.5 to 1 ug of RNA. Each CDR3 protein gets one entry after TCRdb re-called the immunoSEQ multiplex PCR reads with MiXCR. The sample records a few hundred thousand distinct CDR3 sequences, 92% being singletons. The specimen was CD4+ T cells from PBMCs. The receptors originated from a human donor with multiple sclerosis.

This chain connects TRBV5-1 to TRBJ2-2; D gene uncertain. Germline CDR1 reads SGHRS; CDR2 reads YFSETQ. The CDR3 runs 14 residues. The V and J ends lost 2 bases and 3 bases respectively, with 8 bases between them. CDR3 DNA: TGCGCCAGCAGCTTAAACTCTGACACCGGGGAGCTGTTTTTT. Translating it yields CASSLNSDTGELFF. Looking up the rest from reference TRBV5-1 and TRBJ2-2 gives the full variable domain: KAGVTQTPRYLIKTRGQQVTLSCSPISGHRSVSWYQQTPGQGLQFLFEYFSETQRNKGNFPGRFSGRQFSNSRSEMNVSTLELGDSALYLCASSLNSDTGELFFGEGSRLTVL.

The V and J genes are TRBV12-3 or TRBV12-4 and TRBJ1-1; D remains unclear. CDR3 size: 14 residues. With 6 bases removed from V and 4 bases from J, the gap between germline ends came to 15 bases. The CDR3 nucleotides read TGTGCCAGCAGCCCTCCGGGCTGGACCACTGAAGCTTTCTTT. Translation gives CASSPPGWTTEAFF.

The chain recombines TRBV5-1 with TRBJ1-2; 12 nucleotides line up with TRBD1. This CDR3 contains 14 residues. Trimming at V came to 6 bases and at J to 7 bases, leaving 7 bases not matched to a gene. Germline lookup yields CDR1 SGHRS and CDR2 YFSETQ. The CDR3 loop reads CASTPGQGASGYTF. The CDR3 DNA sequence: TGCGCCAGCACACCGGGACAGGGGGCGAGTGGCTACACCTTC.

J is TRBJ1-5 and V is TRBV19, with TRBD1 identical over 9 bases. Germline CDR1 and CDR2: LNHDA and SQIVND (reference sequence). V trimming: 5 bases; J trimming: 6 bases; junction bases outside the gene matches: 8. The CDR3 consists of 15 residues. The CDR3 is CASSGTGGAGQPQHF. CDR3 sequence (DNA): TGTGCCAGTAGTGGTACAGGGGGCGCCGGTCAGCCCCAGCATTTT.

This rearrangement joins TRBV2 to TRBJ2-7, with D possibly TRBD1 on 5 matching bases. Per germline, CDR1 SNHLY and CDR2 FYNNEI. The length of the CDR3 is 14 residues. V was trimmed by 3 bases and J by 3 bases, leaving 12 bases between them. DNA for the CDR3: TGTGCCAGCAGTGAGGACACCAGCTACTACGAGCAGTACTTC. Residues: CASSEDTSYYEQYF.

This clonotype was found once. This chain uses TRBV20-1 with TRBJ2-2, with 11 bases that match TRBD2. Germline values: CDR1 DFQATT, CDR2 SNEGSKA (reference sequence). The CDR3 length is 17 residues. V was clipped by 3 bases and J by 0 bases; unmatched bases: 6. The chain's CDR3 is CSARPSGGPTNTGELFF. The CDR3 DNA follows: TGCAGTGCTAGGCCTAGCGGGGGGCCCACGAACACCGGGGAGCTGTTTTTT.

This clonotype appeared a single time. The chain has TRBV2 and TRBJ2-5; either TRBD1 or TRBD2 may supply D (5 bases each). CDR1 is SNHLY and CDR2 is FYNNEI in the germline V gene. The CDR3 loop spans 14 amino acids. The germline V and J ends were trimmed by 4 bases and 1 base, with 10 bases remaining between them. CDR3 DNA: TGTGCCAGCAGTGCGGGGCAGTTCCAAGAGACCCAGTACTTC. It specifies CASSAGQFQETQYF.

The chain joins TRBV4-2 to TRBJ2-1; D remains ambiguous. The V gene lost 1 base and the J gene lost 6 bases, with 7 bases spanning the gap. Germline CDR1 is LGHNA and CDR2 is YNFKEQ. This CDR3 has 13 amino acids. The CDR3 region is CASSQVLSNEQFF. The CDR3 DNA reads TGTGCCAGCAGCCAAGTACTTTCCAATGAGCAGTTCTTC.